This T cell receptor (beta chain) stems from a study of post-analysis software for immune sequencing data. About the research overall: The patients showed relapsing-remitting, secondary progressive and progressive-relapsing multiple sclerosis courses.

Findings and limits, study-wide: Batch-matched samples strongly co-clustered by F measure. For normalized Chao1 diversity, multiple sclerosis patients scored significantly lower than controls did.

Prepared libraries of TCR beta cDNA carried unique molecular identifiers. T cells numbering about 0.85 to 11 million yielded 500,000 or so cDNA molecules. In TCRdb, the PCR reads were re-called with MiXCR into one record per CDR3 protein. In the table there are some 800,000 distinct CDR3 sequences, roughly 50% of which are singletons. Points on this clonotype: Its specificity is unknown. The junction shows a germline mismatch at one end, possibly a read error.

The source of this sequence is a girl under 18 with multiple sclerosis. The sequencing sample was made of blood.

The CDR3: CASSSNRDLALNEQFF. The DNA of the CDR3 is TGCGCCAGCAGCTCAAATCGGGACTTAGCCCTCAATGAGCAGTTCTTC. The V and J genes are TRBV7-3 and TRBJ2-1; D is perhaps TRBD2 (6 bases). The CDR3 runs 16 residues. Germline lookup yields CDR1 SGHTA and CDR2 FQGTGA. The variable domain in full, completed from reference TRBV7-3 and TRBJ2-1, reads GAGVSQTPSNKVTEKGKYVELRCDPISGHTALYWYRQSLGQGPEFLIYFQGTGAADDSGLPNDRFFAVRPEGSVSTLKIQRTERGDSAVYLCASSSNRDLALNEQFFGPGTRLTVL.